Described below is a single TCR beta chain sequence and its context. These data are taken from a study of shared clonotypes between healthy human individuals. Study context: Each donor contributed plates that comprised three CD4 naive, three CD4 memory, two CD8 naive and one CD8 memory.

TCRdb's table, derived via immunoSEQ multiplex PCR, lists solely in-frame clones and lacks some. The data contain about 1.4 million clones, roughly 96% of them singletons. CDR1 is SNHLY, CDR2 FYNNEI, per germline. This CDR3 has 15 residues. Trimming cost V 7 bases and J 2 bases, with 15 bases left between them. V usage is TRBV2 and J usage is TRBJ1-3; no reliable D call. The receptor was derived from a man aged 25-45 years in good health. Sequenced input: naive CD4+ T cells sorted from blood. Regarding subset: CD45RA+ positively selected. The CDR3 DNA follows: TGTGCCAGCACGGGCTCTCGGCCCCCTGGAAACACCATATATTTT. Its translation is CASTGSRPPGNTIYF.